This T cell receptor beta chain was recorded in a study of beta chain features in type 1 diabetes. The authors reverse transcribed all of the isolated RNA, so sequencing captured expressed TCRB transcripts. TCRdb's table, derived via immunoSEQ multiplex PCR, lists solely in-frame clones and lacks some. The sample has over 500,000 clones; about a sixth are singletons. The germline gives CDR1 SNHLY, CDR2 FYNNEI. There are 14 residues in the CDR3. Trimming cost V 7 bases and J 3 bases, with 12 bases left between them. The clonotype was recovered from a man between 18 and 29 years old in good health. The sequenced sample consisted of naive CD4+ T cells from blood. J is TRBJ2-2 and V is TRBV2; the D gene is possibly TRBD2 (6 bases). The CDR3 sequence: CASNPGLYTGELFF. The CDR3 DNA follows: TGTGCCAGCAACCCGGGACTTTACACCGGGGAGCTGTTTTTT.